Sequencing of this T cell receptor (beta chain) was carried out in a study of Graves' ophthalmopathy and Graves' hyperthyroidism (dated by TCRdb to the late 2010s). Context from the whole study: Peripheral blood was collected before any treatment was given, at the time of initial diagnosis. After sampling, hyperthyroidism patients received methimazole starting at 30 mg daily, and ophthalmopathy patients received high-dose intravenous methylprednisolone. The study used signatures of the TCR beta repertoire to tell Graves' ophthalmopathy apart from Graves' hyperthyroidism and to predict which patients would progress to ophthalmopathy. A discovery set of 90 to 100 patients (around 45 ophthalmopathy, 55 to 60 stable hyperthyroidism) was enrolled to explore V-J signatures distinguishing ophthalmopathy from hyperthyroidism. The 100 or so discovery patients were divided at random into training and test sets in a 7:3 ratio. The independent validation cohort included 18 to 20 hyperthyroidism patients plus 17 patients who later progressed from hyperthyroidism to ophthalmopathy. In roughly 6 hyperthyroidism patients, the T-cell repertoires found in thyroid tissue were compared with those found in blood. In total, around 140 blood samples were TCR-sequenced: approximately 40 ophthalmopathy, some 72 hyperthyroidism and around 17 hyperthyroidism-to-ophthalmopathy patients.

For repertoire sequencing, the TCR beta CDR3 regions were amplified from RNA transcripts. The first round was an RT-PCR using HTBI primers with the Qiagen OneStep RT-PCR kit, and this first round was followed by a second-round multiplex PCR, then size selection and purification. Libraries were sequenced on an Illumina HiSeq2000 using paired-end 100 bp reads. The paper's processing steps were these. SOAPnuke was used to process the reads, removing any read that contained adapters or uncalled bases, had a mean Phred below 15, or lacked an exact match to the constant primer or identifier. COPE v1.2.5 was used to merge high-quality paired reads. Each unique nucleotide sequence was defined as a clonotype, and clonotypes were aligned to IMGT TRB V, D and J references with MiTCR v1.1. The analysis was limited to V-J combinations with a frequency above 0.0001, which together covered 99% to 99.2% of repertoires. For each V-J combination, a TCR clonal expansion and chaos score was defined as the ratio of F50 clonal expansion to chaos observed in the TCRdist matrix. Features were reduced by Welch's t-statistics and random forest to approximately 12 V-J combinations, which fed a naive Bayes classifier. The similarity between thyroid and blood repertoires was quantified using the Morisita-Horn index. TCRdb cleaned the public reads at Q25 with fastp, built clones with MiXCR and kept in-frame beta chains. Each CDR3 protein gets just one entry, which takes the most common genes and DNA from the rows behind it. TCRdb's processing, not the study's, gives the V and J calls here. The sample table records around 400,000 distinct CDR3 sequences; around 19% of these occur just once. Together, the top ten hold around 1.5% of the sample.

From its cysteine to its phenylalanine, the CDR3 spans 11 amino acids. Only the CDR3 region is kept as DNA, spanning 33 bases read in frame from base 1. V is shortened by 5 bases, J by 7 bases, and the region joining them spans 11 bases. CDR1 and CDR2 are drawn from the germline V gene (reference sequence): GTSNPN, SVGIG. There are many counts of this clonotype. There is no known antigen for this receptor. Base quality data are lacking; no much larger clone is found one base away. Patients with ophthalmopathy had moderately to severely active disease, with a Clinical Activity Score of 3 or more, a NOSPECS grade of 4 or more, and a disease duration of less than 3 months. Patients were excluded if they had other autoimmune diseases, uncontrolled infections, pregnancy or lactation. Diagnosis relied on clinical symptoms, serum thyroxine, TRAb, thyroid ultrasound and orbital computed tomography. Ficoll-Paque density gradient centrifugation was used to isolate PBMCs from around 10 ml of fresh peripheral blood. Trizol reagent was used to extract the total RNA, and its quality was then checked on an Agilent 2100 Bioanalyzer.

The investigation overall reported the following: The 13-signature model separated ophthalmopathy from stable hyperthyroidism with 87.88% sensitivity and 81% to 82% specificity in cross-validation, and 80%/75% in the test set. In validation, the model predicted ophthalmopathy progression with 55% to 71% sensitivity and roughly 72% specificity; some 13 predicted patients were CT-confirmed with GO in a median of about 6.2 months. Most expanded thyroid clonotypes with a frequency above 0.001 also appeared in blood, which suggests that blood repertoires may reflect the immune response in the thyroid. No statistical method was used to predetermine the sample size, and group allocation was not hidden from the investigators.

The sample consisted of peripheral blood. The sequence was obtained from a young woman with Graves' ophthalmopathy. Donor details come from another sample of the same person, matched by shared clones. The chain links TRBV30 with TRBJ2-5; tentative D gene TRBD1, with 6 bases matching. The DNA is as follows: TGTGCCTGGCAACAGGGTTTGACCCAGTACTTC. Its translation is CAWQQGLTQYF. Extended through the reference TRBV30 and TRBJ2-5 proteins, this CDR3 yields the full variable domain: SQTIHQWPATLVQPVGSPLSLECTVEGTSNPNLYWYRQAAGRGLQLLFYSVGIGQISSEVPQNLSASRPQDRQFILSSKKLLLSDSGFYLCAWQQGLTQYFGPGTRLLVL.